This T cell receptor beta chain comes out of a study of tissue T cells after allogeneic stem cell transplantation. About the study: Tissue samples with histologically apparent lymphocytes on H&E review were prioritized for sequencing. Study-wide findings and caveats: Within patients, tissue anatomy strongly shaped TCR repertoire composition. In patients and mice, blood and spleen missed much of tissue repertoire. Across patients, clones rarely overlapped, yet motif clusters were shared tissue-specifically.

The count of this clone is one. Its antigen is unknown. TCRdb's copy holds only in-frame clones and misses some; the assay was immunoSEQ multiplex PCR. This table holds roughly 6,000 clones, 63% found once. V dropped 0 bases and J dropped 6 bases, with 17 bases sitting between them. Germline V gene lookup returns CDR1 LNHNV and CDR2 YYDKDF (reference sequence). The length of the CDR3 is 17 residues. The specimen comprised duodenum tissue, sampled at autopsy. V and J are TRBV15 and TRBJ1-4, with D possibly TRBD1 on 5 matching bases. This clonotype originated in a woman aged 18 to 49 with breast cancer. CDR3 nucleotides: TGTGCCACCAGCAGAGAGGGGGTCAAGGGGAGGGATGAAAAACTGTTTTTT. Encoded protein: CATSREGVKGRDEKLFF.